These 4 T cell receptor beta chains were all obtained from the same sample, sequenced in a study of blood T cells in healthy people across ages. Primers used in a second PCR of roughly 6 to 11 cycles were a sample-barcoded 5' primer and a J-beta primer mix. In TCRdb, the 5' RACE reads were re-called with MiXCR into one record per CDR3 protein. The sample holds roughly 720,000 distinct CDR3 sequences; roughly 50% are singletons and the top ten take around 41%. Sequenced: blood. Receptors were obtained from a man older than 75 in good health.

The chain is built from TRBV9 and TRBJ1-2, with a weak D call TRBD1 (5 bases). Germline-derived CDR1 and CDR2 are SGDLS and YYNGEE. V was cut by 7 bases and J by 1 base, with 14 bases left in between. The CDR3 runs to 14 residues. CDR3 coding DNA: TGTGCCAGCTCGAAGAACAGGAATAACTATGGCTACACCTTC. Its protein is CASSKNRNNYGYTF.

The sample holds one count of this clonotype. The rearrangement links TRBV7-2 to TRBJ2-7, with D perhaps matching TRBD1 (6 bases). CDR3 length: 15 amino acids. V was trimmed by 6 bases and J by 0 bases, leaving 15 bases between them. Germline V gene data show CDR1 as SGHTA and CDR2 as FQGNSA. The CDR3 DNA follows: TGTGCCAGCAGGCGTACAGGGAGAAGCTCCTACGAGCAGTACTTC. Its translation: CASRRTGRSSYEQYF.

This clonotype has only one observation. The chain has TRBV21-1 and TRBJ1-5. TRBV21-1 is reported as a pseudogene. This CDR3 spans 14 amino acids. The CDR3 loop reads CATRGASHNQPQHF. CDR3 sequence (DNA): TGTGCCACCAGAGGAGCCAGCCACAATCAGCCCCAGCATTTT.

This clonotype showed up just a few times. The rearrangement uses TRBV3-1 and TRBJ2-7, with 9 bases fitting TRBD2. After removal of 3 bases from V and 2 bases from J, the junction contained 5 bases not matched to a gene. The CDR3 runs 15 residues. Germline CDR1 reads LGHDT; CDR2 reads YNNKEL (reference sequence). The CDR3 bases are TGTGCCAGCAGCCAGGGTGCGGGAGGGACCTACGAGCAGTACTTC. It codes for CASSQGAGGTYEQYF.